This T cell receptor beta chain was identified in a study of T-cell reconstitution after alpha-beta-depleted transplantation in children. Unique molecular identifiers featured in how the TCRbeta library was prepared. TCRdb used MiXCR to reprocess the PCR reads, holding one entry per CDR3 protein. The data contain 240,000 or so distinct CDR3 sequences, 12% of them seen just once; the ten biggest clones take up about 2.4%. This clonotype was picked up many times. V lost 4 bases and J lost 5, with 17 bases in between. The CDR3 runs 14 residues. CDR1 is SQVTM and CDR2 is ANQGSEA in the germline V gene. This rearrangement joins TRBV29-1 to TRBJ1-1; D remains unclear. The TCR sequence derives from a human donor who donated a stem cell graft to a child with acute lymphoblastic leukemia. This material consisted of PBMCs from the stem cell graft donor, taken from the stem cell graft. The CDR3: CSVAYWGPRTEAFF. The CDR3, as DNA: TGCAGCGTTGCGTACTGGGGTCCGCGGACTGAAGCTTTCTTT.